The 9 T cell receptor beta chains listed next were all sequenced from one sample in a study of blood T cell repertoires in COVID-19. The protocol was immunoSEQ multiplex PCR, while the TCRdb copy is restricted to in-frame clones and leaves out a portion. This sample has about 350,000 clones, with roughly 87% found just once. The sample taken for sequencing was PBMCs or T cells enriched from blood (not recorded which). Source of these receptors: a woman aged 25 to 39 who had recovered from COVID-19.

A note on this clone: In the same sample, other DNA sequences code for this CDR3. This chain connects TRBV3-1 (or the pseudogene TRBV3-2) to TRBJ2-2; D gene uncertain. The germline V and J ends were trimmed by 2 bases and 6 bases, with 10 bases remaining between them. This CDR3 spans 14 amino acids. CDR1 is LGHDT, CDR2 YNNKEL, per germline (reference sequence). CDR3 loop: CASSQSPGAGELFF. For the CDR3, the DNA is TGTGCCAGCAGCCAATCTCCAGGTGCCGGGGAGCTGTTTTTT.

The chain carries TRBV11-2 and TRBJ1-3; possibly TRBD1 for D (5 bases). The CDR3 totals 18 residues. Germline CDR1 SGHAT, CDR2 FQNNGV. V dropped 2 bases and J dropped 0 bases, with 17 bases sitting between them. This chain's CDR3 is CASSLRPTAGFSGNTIYF. The CDR3 coding sequence is TGTGCCAGCAGCTTAAGGCCCACAGCAGGGTTCTCTGGAAACACCATATATTTT.

This clone appeared once. The chain has TRBV2 and TRBJ1-2; D unresolved. V shed 8 bases and J shed 3 bases, with 10 bases lying between them. CDR1 is SNHLY, CDR2 FYNNEI, per germline. CDR3 length equals 12 residues. The CDR3, as DNA: TGTGCCAGCGGGGAGGGATACTATGGCTACACCTTC. Amino acid sequence: CASGEGYYGYTF. Full variable domain (rest looked up from reference TRBV2 and TRBJ1-2): EPEVTQTPSHQVTQMGQEVILRCVPISNHLYFYWYRQILGQKVEFLVSFYNNEISEKSEIFDDQFSVERPDGSNFTLKIRSTKLEDSAMYFCASGEGYYGYTFGSGTRLTVV.

The rearrangement links TRBV6-2 or TRBV6-3 to TRBJ1-1, with D possibly matching TRBD1 (6 bases). Germline-derived CDR1 and CDR2 are MNHEY and SVGEGT. V lost 3 bases to trimming and J lost 0 bases, with 11 bases between them. There are 15 residues in the CDR3. The CDR3 bases are TGTGCCAGCAGTTATGGGGGACACTTGAACACTGAAGCTTTCTTT. This encodes CASSYGGHLNTEAFF.

As concerns this clone: This sample also contains other DNA sequences that code for the same CDR3. V gene TRBV28 combines with J gene TRBJ1-2; D possibly corresponds to TRBD1 (5 bases). Per the germline V gene, CDR1 is MDHEN and CDR2 is SYDVKM. V was pared by 2 bases and J by 0 bases, with 7 bases between. The CDR3 runs to 14 residues. The CDR3 DNA is TGTGCCAGCAGTTTAGGGGGGGCTAACTATGGCTACACCTTC. Translated: CASSLGGANYGYTF.

The chain recombines TRBV23-1 with TRBJ1-1; TRBD1 matches at 7 bases. TRBV23-1 is marked as an open reading frame, function uncertain. The CDR3 spans 13 residues. Trimming cost V 11 bases and J 1 base; bases outside gene matches: 7. The CDR3 nucleotides read TGCGCCGCAGGGGGGCAGCCGAACACTGAAGCTTTCTTT. It specifies CAAGGQPNTEAFF.

The gene calls are TRBV9 and TRBJ2-3, with a possible D match to TRBD1 (5 bases). The CDR3 contains 15 residues. The V end was cut by 0 bases, the J end by 2 bases, with 10 bases between. From germline, CDR1 is SGDLS and CDR2 YYNGEE. CDR3 in DNA: TGTGCCAGCAGCGTAGAGTCAGGGAACACAGATACGCAGTATTTT. Translation: CASSVESGNTDTQYF.

This CDR3 is CASSLTSGGAREQFF. The CDR3 DNA is TGTGCCAGCAGCTTGACTAGCGGGGGGGCTCGTGAGCAGTTCTTC. This chain links TRBV7-2 with TRBJ2-1; 14 nucleotides align to TRBD2. The V and J ends lost 3 bases and 9 bases, in that order; junction bases with no gene match: 4. Germline V gene sequence: CDR1 SGHTA, CDR2 FQGNSA. The CDR3 contains 15 residues.

The rearrangement uses TRBV29-1 and TRBJ2-1, with a possible D match to TRBD1 (5 bases). V was cut by 4 bases and J by 5 bases, with 18 bases left in between. The germline gives CDR1 SQVTM, CDR2 ANQGSEA. The CDR3 is 15 residues long. The CDR3 region is CSVVVWKDKNNEQFF. The CDR3 DNA sequence: TGCAGCGTTGTCGTATGGAAGGACAAAAACAATGAGCAGTTCTTC.